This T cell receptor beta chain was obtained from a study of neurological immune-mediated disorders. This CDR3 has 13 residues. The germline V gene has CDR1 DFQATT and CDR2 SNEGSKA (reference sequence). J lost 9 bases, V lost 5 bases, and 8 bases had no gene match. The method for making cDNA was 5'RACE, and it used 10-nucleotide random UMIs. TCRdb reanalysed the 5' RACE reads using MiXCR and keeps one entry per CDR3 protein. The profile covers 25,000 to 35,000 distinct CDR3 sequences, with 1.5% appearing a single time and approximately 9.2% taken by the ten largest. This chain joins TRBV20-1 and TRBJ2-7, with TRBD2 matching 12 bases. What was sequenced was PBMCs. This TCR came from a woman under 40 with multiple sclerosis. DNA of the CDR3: TGCAGTGCTCCTAGCGGGGGGGCAGAAGCGCAGTACTTC. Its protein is CSAPSGGAEAQYF.